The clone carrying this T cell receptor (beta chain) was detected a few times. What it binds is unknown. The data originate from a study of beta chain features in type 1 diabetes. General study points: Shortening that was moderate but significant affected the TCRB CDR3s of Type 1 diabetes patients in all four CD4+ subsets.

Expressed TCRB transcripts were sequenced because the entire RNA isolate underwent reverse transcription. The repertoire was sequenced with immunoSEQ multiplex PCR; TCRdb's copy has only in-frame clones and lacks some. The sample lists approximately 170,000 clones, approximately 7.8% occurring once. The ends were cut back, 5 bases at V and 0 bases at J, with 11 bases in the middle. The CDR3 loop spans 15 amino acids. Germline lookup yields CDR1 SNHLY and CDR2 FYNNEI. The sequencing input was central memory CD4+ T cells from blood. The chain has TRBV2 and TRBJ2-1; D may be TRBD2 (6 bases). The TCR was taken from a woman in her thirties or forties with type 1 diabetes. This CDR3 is CASSLRESSYNEQFF. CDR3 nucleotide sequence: TGTGCCAGCAGTCTACGGGAGAGCTCCTACAATGAGCAGTTCTTC.